The TCR beta chain under discussion was sequenced for a study of cytomegalovirus exposure and HLA in healthy donors. This clone appeared a few times. What it recognizes is unknown. 60 Vbeta and 13 Jbeta primers were used in PCR. Assay used: immunoSEQ multiplex PCR; TCRdb lists only in-frame clones, some missing. The sample contains 110,000 to 150,000 clones, approximately 9% of which appear only once. Germline V gene data show CDR1 as SGHDT and CDR2 as YYEEEE. The CDR3 totals 14 residues. The J segment lost 2 bases and the V segment lost 0 bases, leaving 2 bases of the junction unmatched. Study-wide findings and caveats: Several top significant clusters appeared, in a later analysis, to be linked to common viral pathogens. Fewer N-insertions than the roughly 650-donor mean were reportedly shown by an Asian-associated ancestry cluster in a later analysis.

This TCR came from a male donor in good health and CMV-seronegative. Material: PBMCs. The rearrangement links TRBV5-6 to TRBJ2-7, with TRBD1 identical over 7 bases. In nucleotides, the CDR3 is TGTGCCAGCAGCTTGGGACAGGGTCCCTACGAGCAGTACTTC. This encodes CASSLGQGPYEQYF.